Included here is one TCR beta chain sequence, with context. The clone's antigen remains unknown. No base-level quality is on record; no much larger clone is a single base apart. The library was made by the immunoSEQ multiplex PCR assay. TCRdb limited this immuneACCESS table to in-frame rearrangements with V and J called. A share of clones is missing; checked studies link under half to unresolved V genes, and the rest is unexplained. This sample lists around 71,000 clones; roughly nine tenths were detected once. The top ten clones comprise 1.2% of the sample. This sample was included in a study of T cell changes during pregnancy in multiple sclerosis (dated by TCRdb to between 2017 and 2020). Turning to the overall study: The study looked at changes in the T cell repertoire across pregnancy in women with multiple sclerosis.

The cysteine opens and the phenylalanine closes a CDR3 of 16 amino acids. Only the CDR3 DNA is retained, 48 bases long and in frame from the first base. As encoded in the germline V gene, CDR1 is SGHRS while CDR2 is YFSETQ. Trimming takes 2 bases off V and 2 bases off J; junction bases not matched to a gene: 8. The chain is assembled from TRBV5-1 and TRBJ2-5; TRBD1 agrees with 8 junctional bases. The sample was peripheral blood, taken in the third trimester of pregnancy. The receptor's source is a female donor with multiple sclerosis, enrolled in a pregnancy study. The nucleotide sequence reads as follows: TGCGCCAGCAGCTTTACAGGGGGTACGGTACAAGAGACCCAGTACTTC. This translates into CASSFTGGTVQETQYF.